Listed below are T cell receptor beta chains from one sample, sequenced in a study of PD-1 blockade in classical Hodgkin lymphoma. Here immunoSEQ multiplex PCR was the method, and the copy in TCRdb shows in-frame clones only, minus some. Of about 47,000 clones in the sample, around 80% are singletons; the top ten hold about a fifth. Here the sequenced sample was peripheral blood mononuclear cells (PBMCs), taken before the fourth cycle of nivolumab. The receptors derive from a human donor with classical Hodgkin lymphoma. Both conserved end residues are trimmed from each CDR3.

j_call,v_call,cdr3_length,cdr3_aa
TRBJ2-3,TRBV2,12,ASRGASESDTQY
TRBJ1-1,TRBV27,12,ASSPFTGGTEAF
TRBJ1-5,TRBV27,14,ASRTLGTGSNQPQH
TRBJ1-1,TRBV5-1,16,ASSLKEGRGLMNTEAF
TRBJ1-5,TRBV2,12,ASSVGLENQPQH
TRBJ2-3,TRBV19,18,ASSPRTSGGAAFVTDTQY
TRBJ2-3,TRBV7-7,11,ASSLDRGDTQY
TRBJ1-6,TRBV5-4,13,ASSLDVSPNSPLH
TRBJ1-2,TRBV9,16,ASSVDPTGGASSYGYT
TRBJ2-2,TRBV29-1,12,SVQGDGNTGELF
TRBJ1-2,TRBV7-2,13,ASSLRKPTNYGYT
TRBJ1-2,TRBV5-4,13,ASTLQGGGNYGYT
TRBJ2-3,TRBV15,12,ATSRSDVGDTQY
TRBJ2-3,TRBV19,13,ASSHRDRGTDTQY
TRBJ1-2,TRBV19,12,ASSGTPGTGGYT
TRBJ2-4,TRBV7-2,13,ASSAPGIVKNIQY
TRBJ1-1,TRBV5-1,12,ASSGGGWDTEAF
TRBJ2-1,TRBV4-2,14,ASSQEVAGGPYEQF
TRBJ1-4,TRBV30,11,ACDPAGEEKLF
TRBJ2-5,TRBV9,12,ASSVMGGLETQY
TRBJ1-5,TRBV21-1,12,LGGAGGKNQPQH
TRBJ1-1,TRBV5-6,13,ASSGPTGGFTEAF
TRBJ2-7,TRBV28,12,ASSFGLTSGEQY
TRBJ2-5,TRBV15,11,ATSRAGVETQY
TRBJ1-1,TRBV18,11,ASSQGMNTEAF